The source of this TCR beta chain is a study of early T cells in non-severe SARS-CoV-2 infection. Study in general: Investigators sequenced bulk RNA drawn from unsorted whole blood, and chains remained unpaired. Whole-study findings and limits: Private and CD4 specificities were missed by VDJdb matching, which favored anti-spike CD8 responses.

Trimming removed 8 bases at V and 5 bases at J, with 7 bases between. CDR3 length equals 12 residues. In the case of this clonotype: Its cognate antigen is unknown.

The library protocol tagged individual cDNA molecules with unique molecular identifiers. TCRdb ran MiXCR on the 5' RACE reads and lists one entry per CDR3 protein. This table holds some 53,000 distinct CDR3 sequences, 6.5% to 9% found once. The chain links TRBV12-3 or TRBV12-4 to TRBJ1-6; D ambiguous. Specimen: whole blood. This TCR was recovered from an adult who was a healthcare worker with PCR-confirmed SARS-CoV-2 infection or an uninfected control (not recorded which). The DNA of the CDR3 is TGTGCCAGCGGCGGGAATAATTCACCCCTCCACTTT. Translating it yields CASGGNNSPLHF.